The clone carrying this T cell receptor (beta chain) was observed a few times. This entry belongs to a study of type 1 regulatory T cells. One entry per CDR3 protein, called by TCRdb with MiXCR from the reads. The sample lists 80,000 to 100,000 distinct CDR3 sequences; roughly 30% were seen once. The CDR3 is made up of 16 amino acids. The V end was cut by 0 bases, the J end by 0 bases, with 10 bases between. Germline V gives CDR1 LGHNA, CDR2 YSLEER. Sample: CD4+ T cells, either the whole sample or a sorted fraction (not recorded which). The J gene is TRBJ2-3, the V gene TRBV4-3; D possibly matches TRBD1 or TRBD2 (6 bases each). The TCR comes from a human donor in good health. CDR3 sequence: CASSQDTGTSTDTQYF. CDR3 DNA: TGCGCCAGCAGCCAAGACACAGGGACTAGCACAGATACGCAGTATTTT.